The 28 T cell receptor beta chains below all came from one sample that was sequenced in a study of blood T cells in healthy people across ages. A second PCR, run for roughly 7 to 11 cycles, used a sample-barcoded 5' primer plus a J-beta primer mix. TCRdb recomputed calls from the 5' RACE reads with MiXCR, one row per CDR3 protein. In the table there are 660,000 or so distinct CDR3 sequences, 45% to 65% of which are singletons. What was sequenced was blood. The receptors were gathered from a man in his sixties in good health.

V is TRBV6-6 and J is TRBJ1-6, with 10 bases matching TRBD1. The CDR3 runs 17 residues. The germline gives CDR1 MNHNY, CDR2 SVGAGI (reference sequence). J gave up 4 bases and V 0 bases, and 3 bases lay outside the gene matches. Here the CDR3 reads CASSYSTGGRYNSPLHF. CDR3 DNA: TGTGCCAGCAGTTACTCGACAGGGGGCCGGTATAATTCACCCCTCCACTTT.

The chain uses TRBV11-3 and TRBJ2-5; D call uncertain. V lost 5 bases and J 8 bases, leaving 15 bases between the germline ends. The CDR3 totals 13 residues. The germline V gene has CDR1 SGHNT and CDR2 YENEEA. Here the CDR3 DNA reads TGTGCCAGCAGCCCCGGCGCTGGCGGAACCCAGTACTTC. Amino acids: CASSPGAGGTQYF.

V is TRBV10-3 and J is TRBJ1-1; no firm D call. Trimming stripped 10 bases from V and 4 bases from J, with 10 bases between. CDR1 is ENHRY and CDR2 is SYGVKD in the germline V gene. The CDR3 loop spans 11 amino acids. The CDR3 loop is CATSPGTEAFF. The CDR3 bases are TGTGCCACCTCGCCAGGCACTGAAGCTTTCTTT.

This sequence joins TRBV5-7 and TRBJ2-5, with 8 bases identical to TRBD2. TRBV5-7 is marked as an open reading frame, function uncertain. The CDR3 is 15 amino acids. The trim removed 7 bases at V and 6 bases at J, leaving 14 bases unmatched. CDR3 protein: CASCRTSRAGKTQYF. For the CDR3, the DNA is TGTGCCAGCTGCAGGACTAGCCGAGCGGGGAAGACCCAGTACTTC.

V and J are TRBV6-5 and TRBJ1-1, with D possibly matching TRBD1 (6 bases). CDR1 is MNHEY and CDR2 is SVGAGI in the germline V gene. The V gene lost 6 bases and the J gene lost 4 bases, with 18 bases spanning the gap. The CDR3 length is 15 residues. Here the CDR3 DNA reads TGTGCCAGCAGCCCCTCGGGGGCGGATAGCACTGAAGCTTTCTTT. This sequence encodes CASSPSGADSTEAFF.

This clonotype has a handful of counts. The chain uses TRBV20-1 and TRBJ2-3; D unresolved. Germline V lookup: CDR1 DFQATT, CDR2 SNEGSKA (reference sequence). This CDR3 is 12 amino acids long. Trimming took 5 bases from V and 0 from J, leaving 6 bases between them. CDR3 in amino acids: CSAPTSTDTQYF. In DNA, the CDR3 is TGCAGTGCTCCGACTAGCACAGATACGCAGTATTTT.

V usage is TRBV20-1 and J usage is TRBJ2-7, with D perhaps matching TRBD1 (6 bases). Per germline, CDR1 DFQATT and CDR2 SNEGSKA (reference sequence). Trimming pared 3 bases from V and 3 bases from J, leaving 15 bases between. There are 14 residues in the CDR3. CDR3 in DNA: TGCAGTGCTAGTGACAGCGGCAGGGGCTACGAGCAGTACTTC. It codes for CSASDSGRGYEQYF.

CDR3 coding DNA: TGTGCCTGCACTCGGGAGGTAGCGGGGGGGCGGTGGGGTAATGAGCAGTACTTC. The encoded protein is CACTREVAGGRWGNEQYF. The V and J genes are TRBV12-3 or TRBV12-4 and TRBJ2-7; 11 nucleotides match TRBD2. V shed 11 bases, J shed 7 bases, and the junction held 25 bases outside the gene matches. The CDR3 length is 18 residues.

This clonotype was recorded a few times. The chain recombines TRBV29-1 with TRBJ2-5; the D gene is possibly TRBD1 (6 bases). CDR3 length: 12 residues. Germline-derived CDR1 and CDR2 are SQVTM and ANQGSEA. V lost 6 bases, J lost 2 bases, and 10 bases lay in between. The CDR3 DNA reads TGCAGCGTGGACAGCTTTCAAGAGACCCAGTACTTC. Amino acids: CSVDSFQETQYF.

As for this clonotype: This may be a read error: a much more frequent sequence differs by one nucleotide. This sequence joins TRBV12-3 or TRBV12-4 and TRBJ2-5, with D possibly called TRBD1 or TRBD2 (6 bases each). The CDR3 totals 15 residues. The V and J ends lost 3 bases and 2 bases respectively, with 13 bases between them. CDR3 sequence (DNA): TGTGCCAGCAGTTTGGGGGGCGCCCCACAAGAGACCCAGTACTTC. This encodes CASSLGGAPQETQYF.

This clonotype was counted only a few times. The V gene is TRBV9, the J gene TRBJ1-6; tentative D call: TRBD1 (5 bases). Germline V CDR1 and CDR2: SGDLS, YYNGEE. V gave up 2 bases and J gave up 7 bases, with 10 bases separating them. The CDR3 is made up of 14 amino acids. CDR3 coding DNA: TGTGCCAGCAGCGTGGGGCCCGACAATTCACCCCTCCACTTT. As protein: CASSVGPDNSPLHF.

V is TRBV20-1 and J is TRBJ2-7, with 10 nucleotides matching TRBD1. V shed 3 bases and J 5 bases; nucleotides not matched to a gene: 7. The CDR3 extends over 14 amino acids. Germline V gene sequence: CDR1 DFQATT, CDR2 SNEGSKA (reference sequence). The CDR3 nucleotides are TGCAGTGCTAGCGCGACCGGGACAGGGGACGAGCAGTACTTC. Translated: CSASATGTGDEQYF.

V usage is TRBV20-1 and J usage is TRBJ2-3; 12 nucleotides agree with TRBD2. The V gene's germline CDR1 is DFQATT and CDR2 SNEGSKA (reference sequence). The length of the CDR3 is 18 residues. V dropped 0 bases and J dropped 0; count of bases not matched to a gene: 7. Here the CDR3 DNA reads TGCAGTGCTAGAGACCCTACTAGCGGGGGGCTGAGCACAGATACGCAGTATTTT. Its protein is CSARDPTSGGLSTDTQYF.

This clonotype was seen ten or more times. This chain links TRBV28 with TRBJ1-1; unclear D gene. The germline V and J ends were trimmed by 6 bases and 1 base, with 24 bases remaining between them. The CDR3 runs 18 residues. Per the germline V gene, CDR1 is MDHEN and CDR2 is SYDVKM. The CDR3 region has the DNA TGTGCCAGCAGCCCCCCTCGAGGGCAACATGTTGGGAACACTGAAGCTTTCTTT. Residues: CASSPPRGQHVGNTEAFF.

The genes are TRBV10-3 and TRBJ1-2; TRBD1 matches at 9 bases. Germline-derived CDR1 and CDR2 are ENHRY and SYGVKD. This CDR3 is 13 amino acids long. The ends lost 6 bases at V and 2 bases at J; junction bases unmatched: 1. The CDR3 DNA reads TGTGCCATCAGGGGACAGGGCAACTATGGCTACACCTTC. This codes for CAIRGQGNYGYTF.

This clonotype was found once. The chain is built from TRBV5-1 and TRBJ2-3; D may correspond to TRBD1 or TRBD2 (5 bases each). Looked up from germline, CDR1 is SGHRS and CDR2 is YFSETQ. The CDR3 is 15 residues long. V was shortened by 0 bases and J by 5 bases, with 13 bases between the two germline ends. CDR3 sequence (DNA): TGCGCCAGCAGCTTGGAGGCGGCGAGGGGAGATACGCAGTATTTT. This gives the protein CASSLEAARGDTQYF. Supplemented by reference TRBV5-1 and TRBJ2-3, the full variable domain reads KAGVTQTPRYLIKTRGQQVTLSCSPISGHRSVSWYQQTPGQGLQFLFEYFSETQRNKGNFPGRFSGRQFSNSRSEMNVSTLELGDSALYLCASSLEAARGDTQYFGPGTRLTVL.

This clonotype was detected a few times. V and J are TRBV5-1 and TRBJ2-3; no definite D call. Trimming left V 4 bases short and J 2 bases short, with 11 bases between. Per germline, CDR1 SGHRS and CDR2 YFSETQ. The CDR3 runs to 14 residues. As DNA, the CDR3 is TGCGCCAGCAGCGGCCAGTCAAACACAGATACGCAGTATTTT. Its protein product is CASSGQSNTDTQYF.

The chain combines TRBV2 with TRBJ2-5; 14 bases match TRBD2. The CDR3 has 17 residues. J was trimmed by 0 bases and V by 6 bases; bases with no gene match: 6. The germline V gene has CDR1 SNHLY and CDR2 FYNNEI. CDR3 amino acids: CASRGLAGEPNQETQYF. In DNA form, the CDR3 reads TGTGCCAGCAGGGGACTAGCGGGGGAGCCCAACCAAGAGACCCAGTACTTC.

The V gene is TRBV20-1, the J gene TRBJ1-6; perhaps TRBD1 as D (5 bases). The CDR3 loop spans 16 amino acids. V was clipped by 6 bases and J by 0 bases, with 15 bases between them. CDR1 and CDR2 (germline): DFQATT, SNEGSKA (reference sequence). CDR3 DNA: TGCAGTGCCATAGACAGATTGAGCTCCTATAATTCACCCCTCCACTTT. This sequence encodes CSAIDRLSSYNSPLHF.

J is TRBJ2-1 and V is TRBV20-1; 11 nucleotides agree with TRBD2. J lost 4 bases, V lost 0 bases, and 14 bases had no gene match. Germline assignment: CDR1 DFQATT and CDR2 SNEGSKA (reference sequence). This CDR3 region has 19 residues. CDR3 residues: CSARDALAGGFISYNEQFF. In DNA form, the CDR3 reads TGCAGTGCTAGAGATGCGCTAGCGGGGGGCTTTATATCTTACAATGAGCAGTTCTTC.

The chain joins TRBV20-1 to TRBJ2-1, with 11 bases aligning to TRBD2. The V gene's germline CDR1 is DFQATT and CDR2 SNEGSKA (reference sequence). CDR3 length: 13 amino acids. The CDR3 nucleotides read TGCAGCTATAGCGGGGGGGCAGGGAATGAGCAGTTCTTC. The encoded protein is CSYSGGAGNEQFF.

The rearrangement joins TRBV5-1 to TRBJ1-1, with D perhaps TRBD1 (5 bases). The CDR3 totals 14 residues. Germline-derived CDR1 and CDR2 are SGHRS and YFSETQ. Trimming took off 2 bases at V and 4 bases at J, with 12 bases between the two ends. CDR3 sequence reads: CASSFRGDGTEAFF. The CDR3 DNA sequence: TGCGCCAGCAGCTTTAGAGGGGATGGCACTGAAGCTTTCTTT.

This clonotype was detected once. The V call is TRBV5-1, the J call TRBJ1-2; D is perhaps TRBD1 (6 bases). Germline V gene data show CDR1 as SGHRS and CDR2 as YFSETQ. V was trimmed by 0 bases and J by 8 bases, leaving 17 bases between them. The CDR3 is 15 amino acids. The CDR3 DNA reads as TGCGCCAGCAGCTTGGGGCCGGCGGGGGCGCGAGGCTACACCTTC. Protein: CASSLGPAGARGYTF.

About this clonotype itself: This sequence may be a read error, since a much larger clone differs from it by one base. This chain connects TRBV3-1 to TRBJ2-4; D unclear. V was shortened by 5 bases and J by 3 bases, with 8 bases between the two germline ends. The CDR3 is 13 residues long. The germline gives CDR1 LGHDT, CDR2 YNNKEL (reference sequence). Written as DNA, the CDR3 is TGTGCCAGCAGCGGTCTAGTCAAAAACATTCAGTACTTC. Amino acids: CASSGLVKNIQYF.

The CDR3 is CASSPTEGEQFF. The CDR3 DNA sequence: TGTGCCAGCAGCCCGACTGAGGGTGAGCAGTTCTTC. V and J are TRBV4-2 and TRBJ2-1; D perhaps matches TRBD2 (5 bases). Trimming shortened V by 4 bases and J by 9 bases, and 10 bases separated the two germline ends. CDR1 and CDR2 (germline): LGHNA, YNFKEQ. This CDR3 is 12 amino acids long.

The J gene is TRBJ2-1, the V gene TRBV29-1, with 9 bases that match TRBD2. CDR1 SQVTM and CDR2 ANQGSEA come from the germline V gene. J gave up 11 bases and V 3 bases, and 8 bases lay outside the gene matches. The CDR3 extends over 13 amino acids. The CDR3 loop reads CSVDGGGVGQQFF. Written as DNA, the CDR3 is TGCAGCGTTGACGGCGGGGGGGTCGGTCAGCAGTTCTTC.

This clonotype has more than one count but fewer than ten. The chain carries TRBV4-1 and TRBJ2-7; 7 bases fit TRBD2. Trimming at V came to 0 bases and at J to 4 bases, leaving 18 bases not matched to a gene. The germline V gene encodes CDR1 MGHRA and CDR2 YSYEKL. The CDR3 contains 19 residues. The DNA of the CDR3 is TGCGCCAGCAGCCAAGATGTAACTCGCGGGGGAATTTTCCGATACGAGCAGTACTTC. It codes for CASSQDVTRGGIFRYEQYF.

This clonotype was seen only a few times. DNA of the CDR3: TGTGCCAGCAGCTCCTGGACGCTTGCTGGAGAGACCCAGTACTTC. Translated, it gives CASSSWTLAGETQYF. The V call is TRBV11-2, the J call TRBJ2-5; D is ambiguous. This CDR3 comprises 15 residues. Looked up from germline, CDR1 is SGHAT and CDR2 is FQNNGV. The V end was cut by 4 bases, the J end by 4 bases, with 16 bases between.